The 22 T cell receptor beta chains reported below all come from one sample, sequenced in a study of blood T cell repertoires in COVID-19 (dated by TCRdb to about 2020). The method behind the library was the immunoSEQ multiplex PCR assay. In TCRdb, the immuneACCESS table is reduced to in-frame sequences with V and J assigned. These tables do not hold every clone; where another copy was compared, an unresolved V gene accounts for under half, and the others remain unexplained. The sample includes about 150,000 clones, with around 90% observed a single time. The ten largest account for around 4.6% of the sample. Sample: peripheral blood. The receptors originated from an older woman with active or convalescent COVID-19.

The chain combines TRBV6-2 or TRBV6-3 with TRBJ2-6; no definite D call. CDR1 and CDR2 from the germline V gene are MNHEY and SVGEGT. This CDR3 region has 14 residues. V gave up 4 bases and J gave up 2 bases, with 6 bases separating them. The CDR3 DNA sequence: TGTGCCAGCAGTTCCCATCCTGGGGCCAACGTCCTGACTTTC. Encoded protein: CASSSHPGANVLTF.

This chain joins TRBV19 and TRBJ1-5; unclear D gene. Trimming left V 0 bases short and J 1 base short, with 10 bases between. CDR3 length: 16 amino acids. The germline V gene encodes CDR1 LNHDA and CDR2 SQIVND (reference sequence). The CDR3, as DNA: TGTGCCAGTAGTATAGATTTTGGAGGGAGCAATCAGCCCCAGCATTTT. Its translation is CASSIDFGGSNQPQHF. The full variable domain, its missing parts supplied by reference TRBV19 and TRBJ1-5, is DGGITQSPKYLFRKEGQNVTLSCEQNLNHDAMYWYRQDPGQGLRLIYYSQIVNDFQKGDIAEGYSVSREKKESFPLTVTSAQKNPTAFYLCASSIDFGGSNQPQHFGDGTRLSIL.

The chain has TRBV24-1 and TRBJ1-5; TRBD1 matches at 7 bases. This CDR3 region has 18 residues. Germline assignment: CDR1 KGHDR and CDR2 SFDVKD. Unmatched junction bases numbered 8, after V lost 1 base and J lost 0 bases. The CDR3 sequence is CATSDFRDRLYSNQPQHF. DNA for the CDR3: TGTGCCACCAGTGATTTTAGGGACAGATTATATAGCAATCAGCCCCAGCATTTT.

On this clone: Relative to the germline gene, one junction end is altered; a read error may explain this. The chain is built from TRBV5-6 and TRBJ2-3, with D possibly matching TRBD1 (5 bases). The CDR3 spans 11 residues. Germline lookup yields CDR1 SGHDT and CDR2 YYEEEE. The CDR3 protein is CASSGTGTQYF. For the CDR3, the DNA is TGTGCCAGCAGCGGTACAGGTACGCAGTATTTT. Using reference TRBV5-6 and TRBJ2-3 for the parts outside the CDR3, the full variable domain is DAGVTQSPTHLIKTRGQQVTLRCSPKSGHDTVSWYQQALGQGPQFIFQYYEEEERQRGNFPDRFSGHQFPNYSSELNVNALLLGDSALYLCASSGTGTQYFGPGTRLTVL.

The V and J genes are TRBV2 and TRBJ1-2, with 9 positions matching TRBD1. Germline V gives CDR1 SNHLY, CDR2 FYNNEI. The length of the CDR3 is 12 residues. J lost 7 bases, V lost 10 bases, and 7 bases had no gene match. The CDR3 here is CAKLGQGSGYTF. The CDR3 DNA follows: TGTGCCAAACTGGGACAGGGAAGTGGCTACACCTTC.

The chain combines TRBV20-1 with TRBJ2-7, with TRBD1 matching 7 bases. The CDR3 sequence is 14 residues long. The germline gives CDR1 DFQATT, CDR2 SNEGSKA (reference sequence). The trim removed 3 bases at V and 3 bases at J, leaving 8 bases unmatched. CDR3: CSASVAGGIYEQYF. As DNA, the CDR3 is TGCAGTGCTAGTGTGGCAGGGGGAATCTACGAGCAGTACTTC.

Regarding this clone: The junction does not match germline at one end; this may be a read error. This sequence joins TRBV24-1 and TRBJ2-5; D gene ambiguous. There are 10 residues in the CDR3. CDR1 and CDR2 (germline): KGHDR, SFDVKD. DNA for the CDR3: TGTGCCACCCCTCGAGAGGCCCAGTACTTC. Its translation: CATPREAQYF.

This chain connects TRBV2 to TRBJ2-1, with D maybe TRBD1 (6 bases). The CDR3 loop spans 16 amino acids. CDR1 SNHLY and CDR2 FYNNEI come from the germline V gene. The ends were cut back, 4 bases at V and 4 bases at J, with 17 bases in the middle. In DNA, the CDR3 is TGTGCCAGCAGTGCTCAAGCAGGGGCCGTATACAATGAGCAGTTCTTC. The encoded protein is CASSAQAGAVYNEQFF.

The chain combines TRBV5-6 with TRBJ1-1; 7 nucleotides line up with TRBD1. CDR1 is SGHDT and CDR2 is YYEEEE in the germline V gene. The CDR3 sequence is 16 residues long. V gave up 6 bases and J gave up 0 bases; unmatched junction bases: 11. The CDR3 region is CASNPQGRTLNTEAFF. As DNA, the CDR3 is TGTGCCAGCAATCCACAGGGGAGGACCCTGAACACTGAAGCTTTCTTT.

This CDR3 is CASTIGGTQETQYF. The CDR3, as DNA: TGTGCCAGCACGATCGGGGGAACCCAAGAGACCCAGTACTTC. V gene TRBV2 combines with J gene TRBJ2-5, with D possibly being TRBD2 (6 bases). This CDR3 is built from 14 residues. Trimming stripped 7 bases from V and 1 base from J, with 13 bases between. In germline, CDR1 is SNHLY, CDR2 FYNNEI. Full variable domain (rest looked up from reference TRBV2 and TRBJ2-5): EPEVTQTPSHQVTQMGQEVILRCVPISNHLYFYWYRQILGQKVEFLVSFYNNEISEKSEIFDDQFSVERPDGSNFTLKIRSTKLEDSAMYFCASTIGGTQETQYFGPGTRLLVL.

This clone appeared once. The CDR3 region has the DNA TGTGCCAGCAGCTTAACCGACAGGGGTTGGAGTTCACCCCTCCACTTT. Translation gives CASSLTDRGWSSPLHF. The rearrangement links TRBV11-2 to TRBJ1-6, with 8 bases fitting TRBD1. The germline gives CDR1 SGHAT, CDR2 FQNNGV. The CDR3 has 16 amino acids. V dropped 2 bases and J dropped 9; count of bases not matched to a gene: 9.

This chain uses TRBV7-3 with TRBJ2-5, with 7 nucleotides matching TRBD1. Trimming took 1 base from V and 3 from J; bases not matched to a gene: 5. This CDR3 has 15 residues. Germline V CDR1 and CDR2: SGHTA, FQGTGA. The CDR3 reads CASSLRGTAEETQYF. CDR3 DNA: TGTGCCAGCAGCTTAAGGGGGACAGCCGAAGAGACCCAGTACTTC. Full variable domain (missing parts from reference TRBV7-3 and TRBJ2-5): GAGVSQTPSNKVTEKGKYVELRCDPISGHTALYWYRQSLGQGPEFLIYFQGTGAADDSGLPNDRFFAVRPEGSVSTLKIQRTERGDSAVYLCASSLRGTAEETQYFGPGTRLLVL.

This chain links TRBV6-2 or TRBV6-3 with TRBJ2-7, with a tentative D call TRBD1 (6 bases). V lost 6 bases, J lost 0 bases, and 24 bases lay in between. There are 18 residues in the CDR3. Germline-derived CDR1 and CDR2 are MNHEY and SVGEGT. CDR3 amino acids: CASSPQAGDKWSSYEQYF. As DNA, the CDR3 is TGTGCCAGCAGCCCTCAGGCAGGGGACAAGTGGAGCTCCTACGAGCAGTACTTC.

V usage is TRBV6-2 or TRBV6-3 and J usage is TRBJ2-3; 10 bases align to TRBD1. Germline values: CDR1 MNHEY, CDR2 SVGEGT. Germline trimming cut 3 bases from V and 3 bases from J; bases unmatched to any gene: 18. The CDR3 totals 20 residues. CDR3 region: CASSYLLRQGAPRGTDTQYF. For the CDR3, the DNA is TGTGCCAGCAGTTATTTGCTAAGACAGGGGGCGCCCCGGGGTACAGATACGCAGTATTTT.

The J gene is TRBJ2-5, the V gene TRBV4-3; D possibly corresponds to TRBD2 (6 bases). With 1 base removed from V and 5 bases from J, the gap between germline ends came to 17 bases. The germline gives CDR1 LGHNA, CDR2 YSLEER. The CDR3 sequence is 16 residues long. CDR3 sequence: CASSQGSGGIRETQYF. CDR3 bases: TGCGCCAGCAGCCAAGGGTCGGGCGGGATCCGGGAGACCCAGTACTTC.

This clone was observed a single time. The chain is built from TRBV6-1 and TRBJ2-7, with D tentatively TRBD1 (6 bases). V was trimmed by 2 bases and J by 9 bases, leaving 20 bases between them. The germline CDR1 and CDR2 sequences are MNHNS and SASEGT. CDR3 length: 15 amino acids. The CDR3 sequence: CASSEKGVRILGQYF. DNA of the CDR3: TGTGCCAGCAGTGAAAAGGGGGTTCGGATCCTTGGGCAGTACTTC.

This chain connects TRBV3-1 (or the pseudogene TRBV3-2) to TRBJ1-2; 7 bases are shared with TRBD1. The J segment lost 7 bases and the V segment lost 0 bases, leaving 8 bases of the junction unmatched. Germline V lookup: CDR1 LGHDT, CDR2 YNNKEL (reference sequence). The CDR3 is made up of 15 amino acids. This chain's CDR3 is CASSQEDRAAGGYTF. The CDR3 DNA is TGTGCCAGCAGCCAAGAAGACAGGGCTGCTGGTGGCTACACCTTC.

V usage is TRBV13 and J usage is TRBJ2-3, with TRBD2 matching over 11 bases. The CDR3 covers 17 residues. Looked up from germline, CDR1 is PRHDT and CDR2 is FYEKMQ (reference sequence). The trim removed 1 base at V and 4 bases at J, leaving 7 bases unmatched. In nucleotides, the CDR3 is TGTGCCAGCAGCTTAGCCCTAGCGGGGGGTGGGGCAGATACGCAGTATTTT. The encoded protein is CASSLALAGGGADTQYF.

The V call is TRBV19, the J call TRBJ1-3; D perhaps matches TRBD1 (5 bases). This CDR3 spans 16 amino acids. The germline V and J ends were trimmed by 4 bases and 0 bases, with 13 bases remaining between them. CDR1 and CDR2 from the germline V gene are LNHDA and SQIVND (reference sequence). DNA of the CDR3: TGTGCCAGTAGTAGTGGGACTTACCTCTCTGGAAACACCATATATTTT. Translating it yields CASSSGTYLSGNTIYF.

This clone was recorded once. This chain uses TRBV27 with TRBJ2-7, with 8 bases identical to TRBD1. The CDR3 consists of 16 residues. Germline CDR1 MNHEY, CDR2 SMNVEV (reference sequence). Germline trimming cut 6 bases from V and 6 bases from J; bases unmatched to any gene: 16. The CDR3 spells CASRDPGTGPFGEQYF. CDR3 sequence (DNA): TGTGCCAGCAGAGATCCGGGGACAGGCCCTTTTGGCGAGCAGTACTTC.

V usage is TRBV5-4 and J usage is TRBJ2-7, with 13 bases fitting TRBD2. Trimming took 4 bases from V and 3 from J; bases not matched to a gene: 7. This CDR3 is built from 16 residues. Germline-derived CDR1 and CDR2 are SGHNT and YYREEE (reference sequence). This chain's CDR3 is CASSPATSGGVYEQYF. For the CDR3, the DNA is TGTGCCAGCAGCCCAGCTACTAGCGGGGGGGTCTACGAGCAGTACTTC.

The chain links TRBV5-1 to TRBJ2-3, with TRBD2 matching over 7 bases. This CDR3 has 12 amino acids. The trim removed 8 bases at V and 1 base at J, leaving 1 base unmatched. Germline lookup yields CDR1 SGHRS and CDR2 YFSETQ. The CDR3 loop reads CASRGGTDTQYF. Here the CDR3 DNA reads TGCGCCAGTCGGGGGGGCACAGATACGCAGTATTTT.